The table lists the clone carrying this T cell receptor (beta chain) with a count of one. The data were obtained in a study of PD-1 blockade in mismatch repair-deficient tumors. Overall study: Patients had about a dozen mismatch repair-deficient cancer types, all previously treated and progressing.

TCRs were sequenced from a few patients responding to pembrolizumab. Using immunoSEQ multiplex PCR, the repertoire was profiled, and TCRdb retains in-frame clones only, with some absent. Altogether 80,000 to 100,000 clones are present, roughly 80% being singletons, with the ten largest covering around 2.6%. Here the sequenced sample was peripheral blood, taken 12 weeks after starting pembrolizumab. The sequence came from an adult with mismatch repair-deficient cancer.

CDR3 loop: CASSLASGLSSYEQYF. The CDR3 region has the DNA TGTGCCAGCAGCTTAGCTAGCGGGCTAAGCTCCTACGAGCAGTACTTC. The chain has TRBV7-6 and TRBJ2-7; the match to TRBD2 covers 7 bases. Trimming cost V 0 bases and J 0 bases; bases outside gene matches: 5. CDR3 length equals 16 residues. The germline gives CDR1 SGHVS, CDR2 FNYEAQ.